This TCR beta chain was identified in a study of blood T cell repertoires in COVID-19. Across the whole study: In each case, the material was cDNA or gDNA derived from T cells, B-cell-depleted T cells, or PBMCs.

In the source study's methods: It was from reference gene primer amplification that nucleated cell counts were estimated. The assay was immunoSEQ multiplex PCR, and TCRdb's table has in-frame clones only and misses some. For V, J and clone size, that table is used; D and trimming come from the DNA. This table has some 140,000 clones, just over 75% appearing once. The CDR3 loop spans 13 amino acids. Germline CDR1 KGHSH, CDR2 LQKENI. V gave up 2 bases and J gave up 3 bases; unmatched junction bases: 1. This clone came up once. The specimen sequenced was peripheral blood. The sequence was collected from a human donor in a cohort sampled during active COVID-19. The J gene is TRBJ2-7, the V gene TRBV18; 7 positions match TRBD2. The CDR3 is CASSPTGGYEQYF. The CDR3 DNA is TGTGCCAGCTCACCAACGGGGGGCTACGAGCAGTACTTC.